The clone carrying this T cell receptor (beta chain) has at least ten counts. Authors of the study amplified TCR beta CDR3 regions from RNA transcripts. TCR CDR3 underwent first-round RT-PCR with the HTBI primer set. Using its own MiXCR run on the multiplex PCR reads, TCRdb lists one record per CDR3 protein. The sample has around 200,000 distinct CDR3 sequences, around 20% seen once. The data were obtained in a study of T cells in Graves' hyperthyroidism and ophthalmopathy. Study-wide context: Prior to any treatment, at the point of initial diagnosis, peripheral blood was collected.

These patients, aged 18 to 65, had recently diagnosed hyperthyroidism lasting under 2 months. The authors took PBMCs from 10 ml fresh peripheral blood. Germline lookup yields CDR1 SGHRS and CDR2 YFSETQ. The CDR3 totals 13 residues. With 4 bases removed from V and 2 bases from J, the gap between germline ends came to 10 bases. Sequenced sample: blood. The chain recombines TRBV5-1 with TRBJ2-7; no firm D call. This clonotype was obtained from a man aged 40-50 years with Graves' hyperthyroidism. The CDR3 reads CASSPRSTYEQYF. For the CDR3, the DNA is TGCGCCAGCAGCCCAAGATCGACCTACGAGCAGTACTTC.